The 24 T cell receptor beta chains given below trace back to one sample, sequenced in a study of radiation and T cells in renal cell carcinoma. The time point denotes: blood 2 weeks post-SBRT. Treatment noted: 15 Gy SBRT to primary tumor, nephrectomy 4 weeks later. The method was immunoSEQ multiplex PCR; TCRdb's version includes in-frame clones alone and lacks a portion of them. The sample carries some 120,000 clones, approximately 75% recorded once. The source was blood, collected from a patient whose treatment included radiotherapy and nephrectomy. Receptors originate from a woman aged 55-69 years with renal cell carcinoma.

This clone is a singleton in its sample. V and J are TRBV28 and TRBJ1-4; D is ambiguous. Germline assignment: CDR1 MDHEN and CDR2 SYDVKM. The CDR3 has 14 residues. The V and J ends lost 2 bases and 2 bases respectively, with 6 bases between them. The CDR3: CASSLQITNEKLFF. CDR3 coding DNA: TGTGCCAGCAGTTTACAGATCACTAATGAAAAACTGTTTTTT.

Only one count was recorded for this clone. The V call is TRBV25-1, the J call TRBJ2-3; D gene unclear. The CDR3 consists of 13 residues. Deletions cut 6 bases from V and 4 bases from J, with 11 bases between. Germline V gene lookup returns CDR1 MGHDK and CDR2 SYGVNS. The CDR3, as DNA: TGTGCCAGCAGGCTGGGTAACTCAGATACGCAGTATTTT. This gives the protein CASRLGNSDTQYF.

V is TRBV30 and J is TRBJ1-5, with D hard to call. The CDR3 is made up of 18 amino acids. The ends were cut back, 0 bases at V and 6 bases at J, with 24 bases in the middle. Germline CDR1 is GTSNPN and CDR2 is SVGIG (reference sequence). The DNA of the CDR3 is TGTGCCTGGAGTGTACAGTGCGCGGGCAGAAGAAAGGGTCAGCCCCAGCATTTT. Protein: CAWSVQCAGRRKGQPQHF.

V and J are TRBV19 and TRBJ2-1; 7 bases are a match to TRBD2. Germline trimming cut 4 bases from V and 4 bases from J; bases unmatched to any gene: 13. The CDR3 spans 17 residues. Germline V CDR1 and CDR2: LNHDA, SQIVND (reference sequence). The CDR3 is CASSRATSATRYNEQFF. CDR3 in DNA: TGTGCCAGTAGTAGAGCCACTAGCGCGACCCGGTACAATGAGCAGTTCTTC.

The chain uses TRBV5-6 and TRBJ1-1; 7 bases match TRBD1. The CDR3 contains 11 residues. Germline lookup yields CDR1 SGHDT and CDR2 YYEEEE. Trimming removed 4 bases from V and 7 bases from J; junction bases left unmatched: 1. For the CDR3, the DNA is TGTGCCAGCAGCAGACAGGGTGAAGCTTTCTTT. Translating gives CASSRQGEAFF.

This clone was detected once. The chain links TRBV14 to TRBJ2-5; D unclear. Germline CDR1 and CDR2: SGHDN and FVKESK. The germline V and J ends were trimmed by 1 base and 5 bases, with 11 bases remaining between them. The CDR3 has 14 residues. This chain's CDR3 is CASSQGRFRETQYF. DNA for the CDR3: TGTGCCAGCAGCCAAGGGAGATTTCGGGAGACCCAGTACTTC.

V is TRBV30 and J is TRBJ1-3; no reliable D call. The V gene lost 5 bases and the J gene lost 0 bases, with 8 bases spanning the gap. CDR3 length: 13 amino acids. Germline assignment: CDR1 GTSNPN and CDR2 SVGIG (reference sequence). As DNA, the CDR3 is TGTGCCTGGGACTCTAGCTCTGGAAACACCATATATTTT. Protein sequence: CAWDSSSGNTIYF. The variable domain in full, completed from reference TRBV30 and TRBJ1-3, reads SQTIHQWPATLVQPVGSPLSLECTVEGTSNPNLYWYRQAAGRGLQLLFYSVGIGQISSEVPQNLSASRPQDRQFILSSKKLLLSDSGFYLCAWDSSSGNTIYFGEGSWLTVV.

The chain is built from TRBV9 and TRBJ2-1; D gene unclear. V was cut by 5 bases and J by 5 bases, with 14 bases left in between. Germline assignment: CDR1 SGDLS and CDR2 YYNGEE. The CDR3 is 14 amino acids. The CDR3 reads CASSIWGGNNEQFF. As DNA, the CDR3 is TGTGCCAGCAGTATTTGGGGTGGCAACAATGAGCAGTTCTTC.

For the CDR3, the DNA is TGTGCCAGCAGCTTAGAGAGGACATTCCCAAACTATGGCTACACCTTC. Amino acids: CASSLERTFPNYGYTF. The V call is TRBV7-8, the J call TRBJ1-2, with a tentative D call TRBD1 (5 bases). Trimming took 1 base from V and 2 from J, leaving 14 bases between them. The CDR3 has 16 residues. CDR1 is SGHVS and CDR2 is FQNEAQ in the germline V gene.

This chain uses TRBV28 with TRBJ1-1; TRBD1 matches at 9 bases. With 8 bases clipped from V and 5 bases from J, the junction kept 12 bases outside the gene matches. This CDR3 has 15 residues. The V gene's germline CDR1 is MDHEN and CDR2 SYDVKM. CDR3 protein: CASGEQGAWDTEAFF. The CDR3 DNA follows: TGTGCCAGCGGAGAACAGGGGGCGTGGGATACTGAAGCTTTCTTT.

The V call is TRBV2, the J call TRBJ1-1; D perhaps matches TRBD1 (5 bases). CDR1 is SNHLY and CDR2 is FYNNEI in the germline V gene. V lost 5 bases to trimming and J lost 1 base, with 8 bases between them. CDR3 size: 13 residues. The CDR3 DNA is TGTGCCAGCAGTTTGGGGCGGAACACTGAAGCTTTCTTT. This codes for CASSLGRNTEAFF.

The chain couples TRBV27 to TRBJ2-1; D is perhaps TRBD2 (7 bases). V was clipped by 6 bases and J by 6 bases, with 21 bases between them. Germline CDR1 is MNHEY and CDR2 is SMNVEV (reference sequence). The CDR3 is made up of 16 amino acids. The CDR3 DNA sequence: TGTGCCAGCAGCCTTACGGGGGGCTCAGGGGTCAATGAGCAGTTCTTC. Translated: CASSLTGGSGVNEQFF.

The chain employs TRBV5-6 and TRBJ2-1; 7 bases agree with TRBD2. V shed 3 bases and J 10 bases; nucleotides not matched to a gene: 4. The CDR3 length is 12 residues. The germline CDR1 and CDR2 sequences are SGHDT and YYEEEE. The DNA of the CDR3 is TGTGCCAGCAGCTATGGACTAGAAGAGCAGTTCTTC. This encodes CASSYGLEEQFF.

This chain links TRBV7-9 with TRBJ2-6, with D unresolved. Deletions cut 4 bases from V and 3 bases from J, with 13 bases between. This CDR3 spans 16 amino acids. Per the germline V gene, CDR1 is SEHNR and CDR2 is FQNEAQ (reference sequence). In DNA form, the CDR3 reads TGTGCCAGCAGCTCAGCATGGGGTAATGGGGCCAACGTCCTGACTTTC. Translated: CASSSAWGNGANVLTF.

The chain recombines TRBV5-6 with TRBJ1-4, with a weak D call TRBD1 (5 bases). The V gene lost 0 bases and the J gene lost 8 bases, with 14 bases spanning the gap. The germline V gene has CDR1 SGHDT and CDR2 YYEEEE. The CDR3 is 15 amino acids. CDR3 DNA: TGTGCCAGCAGCTTGGTCGGGCAGGGAGAAGAAAAACTGTTTTTT. Translated, it gives CASSLVGQGEEKLFF.

The chain is built from TRBV4-2 and TRBJ1-3; 7 bases are shared with TRBD1. After removal of 1 base from V and 0 bases from J, the junction contained 12 bases not matched to a gene. This CDR3 has 19 amino acids. Germline lookup yields CDR1 LGHNA and CDR2 YNFKEQ. CDR3 sequence: CASSQGPLTGISSGNTIYF. The CDR3 DNA follows: TGTGCCAGCAGCCAAGGCCCTTTGACAGGGATTTCCTCTGGAAACACCATATATTTT.

The rearrangement links TRBV18 to TRBJ2-7, with D perhaps matching TRBD2 (6 bases). V was pared by 3 bases and J by 3 bases, with 12 bases between. The CDR3 runs to 14 residues. Germline CDR1 reads KGHSH; CDR2 reads LQKENI. The CDR3 DNA sequence: TGTGCCAGCTCACCCGGGGGTAACGACTACGAGCAGTACTTC. Amino acids: CASSPGGNDYEQYF.

The chain recombines TRBV4-2 with TRBJ2-7, with D tentatively TRBD1 or TRBD2 (5 bases each). CDR1 and CDR2 (germline): LGHNA, YNFKEQ. Trimming removed 4 bases at V and 2 bases at J, with 9 bases between. The CDR3 covers 13 residues. CDR3 DNA: TGTGCCAGCAGCCGGGACGGAACCTACGAGCAGTACTTC. Encoded protein: CASSRDGTYEQYF.

The genes are TRBV27 and TRBJ2-3, with 14 bases lining up with TRBD2. There are 18 residues in the CDR3. The germline gives CDR1 MNHEY, CDR2 SMNVEV (reference sequence). V was clipped by 5 bases and J by 2 bases; unmatched bases: 9. Here the CDR3 reads CASSVTSGRGYHTDTQYF. CDR3 nucleotide sequence: TGTGCCAGCAGTGTGACTAGCGGGAGGGGCTATCACACAGATACGCAGTATTTT.

V usage is TRBV5-1 and J usage is TRBJ2-7, with TRBD1 matching over 8 bases. V was pared by 0 bases and J by 0 bases, with 5 bases of the junction left unmatched. Germline V lookup: CDR1 SGHRS, CDR2 YFSETQ. The CDR3 contains 16 residues. The CDR3 region has the DNA TGCGCCAGCAGCTTGGATGGCAGGGGGCCCTCCTACGAGCAGTACTTC. It yields the protein CASSLDGRGPSYEQYF.

This rearrangement joins TRBV5-1 to TRBJ2-3; 12 bases are shared with TRBD2. Germline trimming cut 4 bases from V and 2 bases from J; bases unmatched to any gene: 8. Per germline, CDR1 SGHRS and CDR2 YFSETQ. The CDR3 runs to 17 residues. CDR3 nucleotide sequence: TGCGCCAGCAGCATGACTAGCGGGAGTCTCTACACAGATACGCAGTATTTT. Translated, it gives CASSMTSGSLYTDTQYF. Together with reference TRBV5-1 and TRBJ2-3, the CDR3 gives the full variable domain: KAGVTQTPRYLIKTRGQQVTLSCSPISGHRSVSWYQQTPGQGLQFLFEYFSETQRNKGNFPGRFSGRQFSNSRSEMNVSTLELGDSALYLCASSMTSGSLYTDTQYFGPGTRLTVL.

The chain links TRBV10-3 to TRBJ1-2; D unresolved. V lost 0 bases to trimming and J lost 3 bases, with 11 bases between them. Germline CDR1 and CDR2: ENHRY and SYGVKD. This CDR3 has 15 residues. The DNA of the CDR3 is TGTGCCATCAGTGAGTCCGGAGGGCAGGACTATGGCTACACCTTC. It translates to CAISESGGQDYGYTF.

V usage is TRBV6-5 and J usage is TRBJ2-7, with TRBD1 identical over 8 bases. The CDR3 has 15 amino acids. Trimming cost V 0 bases and J 5 bases; bases outside gene matches: 6. CDR1 and CDR2 (germline): MNHEY, SVGAGI. CDR3 DNA sequence: TGTGCCAGCAGTTACTCCTGGACAGGGTTGGACGAGCAGTACTTC. Its protein is CASSYSWTGLDEQYF.

This chain joins TRBV18 and TRBJ1-4; the match to TRBD1 covers 8 bases. This CDR3 contains 14 residues. V lost 5 bases and J lost 6; bases outside the gene matches: 5. The germline CDR1 and CDR2 sequences are KGHSH and LQKENI. The CDR3 sequence is CASSAGGNDEKLFF. The CDR3 DNA follows: TGTGCCAGCTCAGCAGGGGGCAACGATGAAAAACTGTTTTTT.